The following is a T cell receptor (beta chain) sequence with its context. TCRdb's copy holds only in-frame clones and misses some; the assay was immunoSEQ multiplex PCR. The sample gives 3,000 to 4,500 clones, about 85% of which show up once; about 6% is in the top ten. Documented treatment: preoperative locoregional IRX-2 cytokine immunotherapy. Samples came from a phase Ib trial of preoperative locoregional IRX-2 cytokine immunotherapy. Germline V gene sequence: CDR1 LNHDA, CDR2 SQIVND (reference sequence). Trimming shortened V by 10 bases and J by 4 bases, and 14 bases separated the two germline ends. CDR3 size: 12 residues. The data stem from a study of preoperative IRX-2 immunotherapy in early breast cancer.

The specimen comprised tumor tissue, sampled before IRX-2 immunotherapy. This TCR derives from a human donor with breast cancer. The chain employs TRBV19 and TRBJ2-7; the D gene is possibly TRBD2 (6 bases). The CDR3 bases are TGTGCCACCCGGGGTAGCGGATACGAGCAGTACTTC. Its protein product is CATRGSGYEQYF.